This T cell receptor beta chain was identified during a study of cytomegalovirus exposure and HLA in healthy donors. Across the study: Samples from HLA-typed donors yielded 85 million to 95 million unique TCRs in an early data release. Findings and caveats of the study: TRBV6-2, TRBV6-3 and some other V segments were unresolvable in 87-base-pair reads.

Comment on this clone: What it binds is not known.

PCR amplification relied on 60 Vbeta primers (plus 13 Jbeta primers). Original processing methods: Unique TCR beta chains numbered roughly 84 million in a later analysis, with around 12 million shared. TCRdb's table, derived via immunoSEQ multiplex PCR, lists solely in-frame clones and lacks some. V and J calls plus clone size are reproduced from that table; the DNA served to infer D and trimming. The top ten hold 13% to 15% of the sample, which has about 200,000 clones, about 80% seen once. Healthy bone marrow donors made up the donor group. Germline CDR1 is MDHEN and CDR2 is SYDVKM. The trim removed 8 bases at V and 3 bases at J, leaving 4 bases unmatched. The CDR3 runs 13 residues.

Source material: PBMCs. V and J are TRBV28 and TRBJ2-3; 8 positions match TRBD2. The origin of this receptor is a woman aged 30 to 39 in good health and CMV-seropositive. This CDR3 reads CASFSGRTDTQYF. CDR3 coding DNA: TGTGCCAGCTTCAGCGGGAGAACAGATACGCAGTATTTT.